What follows describes a single TCR beta chain. One entry per CDR3 protein, called by TCRdb with MiXCR from the 5' RACE reads. The sample lists over 450,000 distinct CDR3 sequences; roughly 20% were seen once. This specimen belongs to a study of T-cell memory formation after mild COVID-19. The CDR3 has 16 residues. The V gene lost 8 bases and the J gene lost 3 bases, with 17 bases spanning the gap. From germline, CDR1 is SEHNR and CDR2 FQNEAQ (reference sequence). J is TRBJ1-6 and V is TRBV7-9, with D tentatively TRBD1 (5 bases). Sequencing used PBMCs or a T cell subset sorted from them (not recorded which). The sequence was collected from an adult woman who had mild COVID-19 (a few samples of this study predate the infection). Cell type and time point are not known. The CDR3 nucleotides read TGTGCCAGCGGGTCTTCACAGGAGAACTATAATTCACCCCTCCACTTT. Protein sequence: CASGSSQENYNSPLHF.